These 32 T cell receptor beta chains share one sample of origin, sequenced in a study of tumor-infiltrating lymphocytes in primary liver carcinoma. Using a constant-region primer together with ProtoScript II reverse transcriptase, TCR beta cDNA was made from approximately 0.55 ug of total RNA. Generation of the TCR beta libraries relied on three nested multiplex PCR rounds using slightly modified ARM-PCR. TRBV1-TRBV30 forward primers paired with a C-beta reverse primer were used in the first two PCR rounds, which ran approximately 10 cycles each. TCRdb independently ran MiXCR on the multiplex PCR reads; one entry per CDR3 protein. The table shows under 200,000 distinct CDR3 sequences, with roughly two thirds occurring only once. The blood RNA (from unsorted whole blood) was obtained, and germline DNA was also extracted. Sequencing was carried out using peripheral blood. The receptors derive from a woman in her sixties with primary liver carcinoma and hepatitis B virus infection.

This clonotype showed up just once. The junction departs from germline at one end; a sequencing error may be responsible. The chain joins TRBV12-3 or TRBV12-4 to TRBJ2-4; perhaps TRBD2 as D (6 bases). This CDR3 comprises 15 residues. The CDR3 is CASSLRGRGSGIQYF. The CDR3 DNA sequence: TGTGCCAGCAGTTTACGCGGACGGGGGTCAGGCATTCAATACTTC.

With respect to this clonotype: The junction shows a germline mismatch at one end, possibly a read error. The J gene is TRBJ2-1, the V gene TRBV11-3, with D perhaps matching TRBD2 (5 bases). Germline values: CDR1 SGHNT, CDR2 YENEEA. The CDR3 totals 17 residues. Here the CDR3 reads CANSIGFGGLSYNELFF. CDR3 sequence (DNA): TGTGCCAACAGCATAGGGTTCGGCGGGCTTTCCTACAATGAGCTATTCTTC.

Turning to this clonotype: One junction end does not reproduce the germline sequence, and a read error may be involved. The chain has TRBV6-6 and TRBJ2-1; no firm D call. The germline gives CDR1 MNHNY, CDR2 SVGAGI (reference sequence). The CDR3 extends over 11 amino acids. For the CDR3, the DNA is TGTGCCAGCAGGGAGAACGATGAGCAGCTCTTC. It encodes CASRENDEQLF.

As concerns this clonotype: Sequence at one end of the junction differs from germline and may be a read error. This chain links TRBV7-8 with TRBJ2-2; D is undetermined. Germline loops: CDR1 SGHVS, CDR2 FQNEAQ. The CDR3 has 13 amino acids. CDR3 loop: CTSSSINTGELFF. CDR3 nucleotides: TGTACCAGCAGCTCCATTAACACCGGGGAGCTGTTTTTT.

This clonotype was counted a few times. The genes are TRBV28 and TRBJ2-2; 9 bases match TRBD1. This CDR3 has 16 amino acids. Per germline, CDR1 MDHEN and CDR2 SYDVKM. With V trimmed by 5 bases and J by 9 bases, 13 bases remained unmatched. This CDR3 is CASSGTGRLRTWELFF. The CDR3 DNA reads as TGTGCCAGCAGTGGGACAGGGCGACTAAGGACCTGGGAGCTGTTTTTT.

As for this clonotype: This may stem from a read error, because a much larger clone lies one nucleotide away. The rearrangement links TRBV4-1 to TRBJ2-5; D remains ambiguous. Germline assignment: CDR1 MGHRA and CDR2 YSYEKL. The CDR3 has 14 amino acids. As DNA, the CDR3 is TGCGCCAGCAGCCAAGTTCAGCTCCAAGAGGCCCAGTACTTC. It codes for CASSQVQLQEAQYF.

Regarding this clonotype: One base away lies a much larger clone, so this may be a sequencing read error. This chain uses TRBV4-1 with TRBJ1-2; D is undetermined. The CDR3 runs 12 residues. V was trimmed by 1 base and J by 4 bases, leaving 4 bases between them. CDR1 MGHRA and CDR2 YSYEKL come from the germline V gene. In DNA form, the CDR3 reads TGCGCCAGCAGCCAAGGGTGCTATGGCTACACCTTC. It translates to CASSQGCYGYTF.

A remark on this clonotype: Without the conserved terminal phenylalanine or tryptophan, this CDR3 likely stems from a read error. This chain connects TRBV6-1 to TRBJ2-7; 8 bases line up with TRBD1. V was pared by 3 bases and J by 3 bases, with 7 bases of the junction left unmatched. The CDR3 totals 15 residues. Germline CDR1 reads MNHNS; CDR2 reads SASEGT. The CDR3 DNA sequence: TGTGCCAGCAGTGAGGGAGTAACAGGGGGCTACGAGCAGTACCTC. This encodes CASSEGVTGGYEQYL.

For this clonotype: The junction and the germline gene differ at one end; a read error may be behind it. The chain recombines TRBV11-2 with TRBJ2-2; D is possibly TRBD2 (5 bases). The CDR3 extends over 15 amino acids. Looked up from germline, CDR1 is SGHAT and CDR2 is FQNNGV. CDR3 loop: CANSFTSGYTGELFF. The CDR3 region has the DNA TGTGCCAACAGCTTCACCAGCGGTTACACCGGGGAGCTGTTTTTT.

Comment on this clonotype: Since a much larger clone is just one base distant, this may be a read error. The CDR3 does not close with the conserved phenylalanine or tryptophan, likely indicating a read error. The CDR3 loop reads CASSTHRALIYEQYL. The CDR3 nucleotides are TGTGCCAGCAGCACACACCGGGCGCTCATCTACGAGCAGTACTTA. The rearrangement links TRBV7-8 to TRBJ2-7; D uncertain. The germline V and J ends were trimmed by 5 bases and 3 bases, with 17 bases remaining between them. In germline, CDR1 is SGHVS, CDR2 FQNEAQ. The CDR3 is 15 residues long.

The V and J genes are TRBV20-1 and TRBJ2-1, with 13 bases identical to TRBD2. CDR3 size: 18 residues. Germline V CDR1 and CDR2: DFQATT, SNEGSKA (reference sequence). Trimming cost V 6 bases and J 0 bases; bases outside gene matches: 11. The DNA of the CDR3 is TGCAGTGCAACGACTAGCGGGAGGTCAATGAGCTCCTACAATGAGCAGTTCTTC. It codes for CSATTSGRSMSSYNEQFF.

This chain uses TRBV6-4 with TRBJ2-1; TRBD2 matches at 10 bases. The CDR3 sequence is 14 residues long. The germline V gene has CDR1 MRHNA and CDR2 SNTAGT. Trimming removed 2 bases from V and 6 bases from J; junction bases left unmatched: 1. The CDR3 protein is CASSDLAGVNEQFF. The CDR3 nucleotides are TGTGCCAGCAGTGACCTAGCGGGAGTCAATGAGCAGTTCTTC.

There are many counts of this clonotype. Written as DNA, the CDR3 is TGCAGCGTTAGACTAGCGGGATCCGAGCAGTACTTC. Its protein is CSVRLAGSEQYF. This chain links TRBV29-1 with TRBJ2-7, with 11 bases fitting TRBD2. CDR1 and CDR2 from the germline V gene are SQVTM and ANQGSEA. The CDR3 length is 12 residues. J gave up 6 bases and V 5 bases, and 3 bases lay outside the gene matches.

As to this clonotype: An end of the junction does not agree with germline; a read error may underlie this. The chain uses TRBV5-4 and TRBJ1-1; the D is unclear. Germline V gene data show CDR1 as SGHNT and CDR2 as YYREEE (reference sequence). The CDR3 totals 14 residues. The CDR3 reads CASSLGPMKTEAFF. Written as DNA, the CDR3 is TGTGCCAGCAGCTTGGGACCGATGAAGACTGAAGCTTTCTTT.

In this sample, this clonotype turned up many times. This chain links TRBV5-6 with TRBJ2-4, with D maybe TRBD2 (6 bases). Trimming took 1 base from V and 3 from J, leaving 23 bases between them. Per germline, CDR1 SGHDT and CDR2 YYEEEE. This CDR3 is built from 19 residues. The CDR3 reads CASSLLVAIGGDIKNIQYF. CDR3 nucleotides: TGTGCCAGCAGCTTGCTCGTTGCGATTGGCGGGGATATCAAAAACATTCAGTACTTC.

As regards this clonotype: Since a much larger clone is just one base distant, this may be a read error. J is TRBJ2-7 and V is TRBV6-5, with 7 bases aligning to TRBD2. This CDR3 has 17 residues. V shed 0 bases and J 0 bases; nucleotides not matched to a gene: 8. Looked up from germline, CDR1 is MNHEY and CDR2 is SVGAGI. DNA for the CDR3: TGTGCCAGCAGTTACTCGAAGGGACTAACAAACTCCTACGAGCAGTACTTC. Translated: CASSYSKGLTNSYEQYF.

Notes on this clonotype: Possible read error: a much larger clone is one base away. The rearrangement joins TRBV28 to TRBJ2-6; tentative D call: TRBD2 (5 bases). The CDR3 totals 15 residues. Germline CDR1 is MDHEN and CDR2 is SYDVKM. CDR3 nucleotides: TGTGCCAGCAGTTCGGTGGACTCTTGGGCCAACGTCCTGACTTTC. It yields the protein CASSSVDSWANVLTF.

As to this clonotype: This may be a read error: a much more frequent sequence differs by one nucleotide. The V call is TRBV4-1, the J call TRBJ1-1; a weak D match, TRBD1 (5 bases). Germline V CDR1 and CDR2: MGHRA, YSYEKL. CDR3 size: 15 residues. The CDR3 spells CASSQRAGGNIEAFF. As DNA, the CDR3 is TGCGCCAGCAGCCAACGCGCCGGGGGAAACATTGAAGCTTTCTTT.

This clonotype was counted only a few times. A much bigger clone sits one base away, suggesting this may be a read error. This sequence joins TRBV6-5 and TRBJ2-1; 9 nucleotides align to TRBD2. Per the germline V gene, CDR1 is MNHEY and CDR2 is SVGAGI. The CDR3 runs 17 residues. The CDR3, as DNA: TGTGCCAGCAGTTACTCAAAGAGCGGGAGGATGTACAATGGGCAGTTCTTC. It is translated as CASSYSKSGRMYNGQFF.

Notes on this clonotype: Possible read error: a much larger clone is one base away. The chain has TRBV6-2 or TRBV6-3 and TRBJ2-2; maybe TRBD2 (5 bases). V was clipped by 6 bases and J by 3 bases, with 8 bases between them. CDR3 length: 13 amino acids. Germline V gene data show CDR1 as MNHEY and CDR2 as SVGEGT. The CDR3 nucleotides are TGTGCCAGCAGACTAGTGGACACCGGGGAGCTGTTTTTT. Translation: CASRLVDTGELFF.

This clonotype appeared many times. The chain employs TRBV6-5 and TRBJ2-5, with 9 bases identical to TRBD1. Losses at the gene ends were 6 bases for V and 4 bases for J; bases not matched to a gene: 3. The CDR3 covers 13 residues. The germline CDR1 and CDR2 sequences are MNHEY and SVGAGI. The CDR3 nucleotides are TGTGCCAGCAGGGGACAGGGTGGAGAGACCCAGTACTTC. Its protein product is CASRGQGGETQYF.

Worth noting for this clonotype: Since a much larger clone is just one base distant, this may be a read error. The chain recombines TRBV12-3 or TRBV12-4 with TRBJ2-1, with TRBD2 matching 8 bases. With V trimmed by 4 bases and J by 4 bases, 9 bases remained unmatched. CDR3 length: 16 residues. CDR3 sequence reads: CASSWNSSGYYNEQFF. The CDR3 nucleotides are TGTGCCAGCAGTTGGAACTCTAGCGGGTATTACAATGAGCAGTTCTTC.

Notes on this clonotype: This may be a read error, as it is one base from a much larger clone. The V gene is TRBV6-5, the J gene TRBJ2-5, with D perhaps TRBD1 (5 bases). Trimming cost V 10 bases and J 3 bases, with 15 bases left between them. CDR1 is MNHEY and CDR2 is SVGAGI in the germline V gene. The CDR3 has 13 residues. The CDR3 spells CAIVARQKETQYF. The CDR3 DNA reads TGTGCCATCGTTGCGAGACAGAAAGAGACCCAGTACTTC.

The genes are TRBV5-1 and TRBJ2-1, with D tentatively TRBD1 (7 bases). Between the trimmed V and J ends, which lost 4 bases and 8 bases, there was a span of 16 bases. The length of the CDR3 is 14 residues. Germline assignment: CDR1 SGHRS and CDR2 YFSETQ. CDR3 residues: CASSRETGTDEQFF. The CDR3 nucleotides read TGCGCCAGCAGCCGGGAGACAGGGACCGATGAGCAGTTCTTC.

Here the CDR3 reads CASSSRLARTDTQYF. The CDR3 DNA sequence: TGTGCCAGCAGCTCGCGACTAGCCCGCACAGATACGCAGTATTTT. V and J are TRBV5-4 and TRBJ2-3, with TRBD2 identical over 7 bases. Looked up from germline, CDR1 is SGHNT and CDR2 is YYREEE (reference sequence). The CDR3 spans 15 residues. Trimming removed 3 bases from V and 1 base from J; junction bases left unmatched: 5.

CDR3 amino acids: CASSLGGDGRGYTF. In DNA form, the CDR3 reads TGTGCCAGCAGTTTGGGGGGGGATGGCCGGGGCTACACCTTC. This sequence joins TRBV28 and TRBJ1-2, with D perhaps TRBD1 (5 bases). CDR1 is MDHEN and CDR2 is SYDVKM in the germline V gene. V was pared by 3 bases and J by 8 bases, with 16 bases between. The CDR3 runs to 14 residues.

Comment on this clonotype: A read error may be the cause here, since a much bigger clone is one base away. The chain joins TRBV10-3 to TRBJ1-2; TRBD1 aligns across 8 bases. This CDR3 has 14 residues. CDR1 and CDR2 (germline): ENHRY, SYGVKD. The ends lost 5 bases at V and 6 bases at J; junction bases unmatched: 8. The CDR3 spells CAISPQGGEHGYTF. The CDR3 DNA sequence: TGTGCCATCAGTCCACAGGGGGGAGAGCATGGCTACACCTTC.

The sample holds a few counts of this clonotype. The chain is built from TRBV7-8 and TRBJ2-7; tentatively, D is TRBD1 (5 bases). The V end lost 4 bases, the J end lost 7 bases, and 17 bases lay between the germline ends. The CDR3 totals 14 residues. Germline CDR1 SGHVS, CDR2 FQNEAQ. This CDR3 reads CASSSLPGKGEQYF. The CDR3 nucleotides read TGTGCCAGCAGCTCATTGCCAGGGAAAGGGGAGCAGTACTTC.

Worth noting for this clonotype: One base away lies a much larger clone, so this may be a sequencing read error. This chain uses TRBV29-1 with TRBJ2-3; tentative D call: TRBD2 (5 bases). Germline CDR1 SQVTM, CDR2 ANQGSEA. The CDR3 is 12 amino acids. The germline V and J ends were trimmed by 7 bases and 5 bases, with 13 bases remaining between them. CDR3 coding DNA: TGCAGCGCAATTACGGGATTAGATACGCAGTATTTT. Translating gives CSAITGLDTQYF.

Of note for this clonotype: Compared with germline, one end of the junction differs, possibly owing to a read error. CDR3 protein: CASMSGTSTDRQYF. The CDR3 nucleotides are TGTGCCAGCATGAGCGGGACCAGCACAGATAGGCAGTATTTT. The gene calls are TRBV4-2 and TRBJ2-3; 7 bases are shared with TRBD2. The germline V gene encodes CDR1 LGHNA and CDR2 YNFKEQ. CDR3 length: 14 amino acids.

This clonotype came up many times. The CDR3 region has the DNA TGTGCCAGCAGCTTAGAGCTCGGGGGTTATTTGAACACTGAAGCTTTCTTT. It is translated as CASSLELGGYLNTEAFF. The V gene is TRBV11-2, the J gene TRBJ1-1, with D perhaps matching TRBD1 (5 bases). There are 17 residues in the CDR3. Germline assignment: CDR1 SGHAT and CDR2 FQNNGV. V was trimmed by 0 bases and J by 0 bases, leaving 14 bases between them.

This clonotype showed up just a few times. The chain recombines TRBV5-1 with TRBJ2-7, with D possibly matching TRBD1 (6 bases). Deletions cut 5 bases from V and 1 base from J, with 10 bases between. Germline V gene data show CDR1 as SGHRS and CDR2 as YFSETQ. CDR3 length equals 13 residues. The CDR3 nucleotides are TGCGCCAGCAGACAGGGTGTGTCCTACGAGCAGTACTTC. Translation: CASRQGVSYEQYF.